The 4 T cell receptor beta chains presented below share a single source sample, sequenced in a study of CD8 T cells in cerebrospinal fluid in Alzheimer's disease. TCRdb re-called the 10x single-cell sequencing reads; every CDR3 protein appears as one record, without DNA. This sample contains hundreds of distinct CDR3 sequences. The sample taken for sequencing was cerebrospinal fluid. The receptors come from a human donor with Parkinson's disease.

By frequency, this clonotype registers medium-sized. The chain has TRBV24-1 and TRBJ2-2; TCRdb returns TRBD1, unconfirmable since there is no DNA. Germline V lookup: CDR1 KGHDR, CDR2 SFDVKD. The CDR3 extends over 15 amino acids. CDR3 region: CATSAGGSNTGELFF.

Considering frequency, this clonotype is large. The genes are TRBV20-1 and TRBJ1-2; there is no DNA to check the TCRdb D call of TRBD1. Germline CDR1 reads DFQATT; CDR2 reads SNEGSKA (reference sequence). The CDR3 has 13 amino acids. CDR3: CSAFGQGANGYTF.

By frequency, this clonotype is large. This chain joins TRBV7-2 and TRBJ1-2; with no DNA, the TCRdb D assignment of TRBD1 cannot be verified. CDR1 SGHTA and CDR2 FQGNSA come from the germline V gene. The CDR3 is made up of 14 amino acids. This CDR3 reads CASSWDNSNYGYTF.

J is TRBJ1-6 and V is TRBV6-5; TCRdb picks TRBD1, but there is no DNA to check that call. This CDR3 contains 14 residues. Germline CDR1 is MNHEY and CDR2 is SVGAGI. CDR3 loop: CASSSQGMDSPLHF.